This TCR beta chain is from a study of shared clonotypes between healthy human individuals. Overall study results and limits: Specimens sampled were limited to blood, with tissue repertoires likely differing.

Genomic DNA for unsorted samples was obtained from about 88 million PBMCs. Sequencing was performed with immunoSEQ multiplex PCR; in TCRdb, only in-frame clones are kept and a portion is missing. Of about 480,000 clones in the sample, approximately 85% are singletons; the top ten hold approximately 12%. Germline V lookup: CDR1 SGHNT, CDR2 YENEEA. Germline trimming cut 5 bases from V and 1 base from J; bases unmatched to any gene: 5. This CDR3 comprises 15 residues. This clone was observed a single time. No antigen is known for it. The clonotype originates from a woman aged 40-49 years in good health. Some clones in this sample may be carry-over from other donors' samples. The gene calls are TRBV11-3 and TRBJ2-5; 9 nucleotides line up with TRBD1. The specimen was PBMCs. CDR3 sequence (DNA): TGTGCCAGCAGCCGCCGGGGACAGGGCCAAGAGACCCAGTACTTC. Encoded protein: CASSRRGQGQETQYF.